A single sample is the source of the 27 T cell receptor beta chains below, sequenced in a study of T-cell memory formation after mild COVID-19. TCRdb fed the 5' RACE reads into MiXCR, producing one record per CDR3 protein. The sample yields 300,000 to 400,000 distinct CDR3 sequences, approximately 15% seen once. Sequenced sample: PBMCs or a T cell subset sorted from them (not recorded which). These receptors came from a man aged 18-30 years who had mild COVID-19 (a few samples of this study predate the infection). Cell type and time point are not known.

This clonotype has ten or more counts. The chain recombines TRBV19 with TRBJ1-5, with 7 bases aligning to TRBD1. Trimming took 6 bases from V and 4 from J; bases not matched to a gene: 6. This CDR3 spans 14 amino acids. Germline CDR1 LNHDA, CDR2 SQIVND (reference sequence). CDR3 in amino acids: CASSPGGRNQPQHF. CDR3 sequence (DNA): TGTGCCAGTAGCCCAGGGGGAAGAAATCAGCCCCAGCATTTT.

The sample holds a few counts of this clonotype. This rearrangement joins TRBV7-2 to TRBJ1-5; D perhaps matches TRBD1 (5 bases). V lost 5 bases and J lost 5, with 25 bases in between. The CDR3 contains 18 residues. Germline V lookup: CDR1 SGHTA, CDR2 FQGNSA. The CDR3 DNA sequence: TGTGCCAGCAGCCCCTCGGGGAGGCATCGGGGGTGGTATCAGCCCCAGCATTTT. Residues: CASSPSGRHRGWYQPQHF. Together with reference TRBV7-2 and TRBJ1-5, the CDR3 gives the full variable domain: GAGVSQSPSNKVTEKGKDVELRCDPISGHTALYWYRQSLGQGLEFLIYFQGNSAPDKSGLPSDRFSAERTGGSVSTLTIQRTQQEDSAVYLCASSPSGRHRGWYQPQHFGDGTRLSIL.

There are a few counts of this clonotype. This chain links TRBV20-1 with TRBJ1-2; D not resolved. Trimming shortened V by 5 bases and J by 5 bases, and 12 bases separated the two germline ends. The CDR3 is 12 amino acids. In germline, CDR1 is DFQATT, CDR2 SNEGSKA (reference sequence). For the CDR3, the DNA is TGCAGTGCTCCAGTCGGGCGGTATGGCTACACCTTC. This sequence encodes CSAPVGRYGYTF.

This clonotype was seen repeatedly, ten times or more. The J gene is TRBJ2-1, the V gene TRBV7-9; possible D gene TRBD1, 6 bases. The V gene lost 6 bases and the J gene lost 5 bases, with 8 bases spanning the gap. The CDR3 runs to 12 residues. Per germline, CDR1 SEHNR and CDR2 FQNEAQ (reference sequence). The CDR3 DNA reads as TGTGCCAGCAGTCGGACAGACAATGAGCAGTTCTTC. Protein: CASSRTDNEQFF.

In this sample, this clonotype turned up many times. This chain links TRBV12-3 or TRBV12-4 with TRBJ2-3; D is unresolved. The CDR3 has 13 amino acids. The V end lost 6 bases, the J end lost 5 bases, and 12 bases lay between the germline ends. This chain's CDR3 is CASSPLAGDTQYF. Here the CDR3 DNA reads TGTGCCAGCAGCCCCCTGGCTGGAGATACGCAGTATTTT.

The table lists this clonotype with a few counts. The chain employs TRBV5-6 and TRBJ1-2, with D unresolved. This CDR3 comprises 13 residues. Germline V lookup: CDR1 SGHDT, CDR2 YYEEEE. The germline V and J ends were trimmed by 1 base and 8 bases, with 12 bases remaining between them. The CDR3 DNA reads as TGTGCCAGCAGCTTGATCACTCCGGGGGGCTACACCTTC. Its translation: CASSLITPGGYTF.

This clonotype was seen repeatedly, ten times or more. J is TRBJ2-5 and V is TRBV5-4, with 7 bases aligning to TRBD1. The CDR3 totals 14 residues. The germline V gene encodes CDR1 SGHNT and CDR2 YYREEE (reference sequence). V shed 3 bases, J shed 0 bases, and the junction held 2 bases outside the gene matches. CDR3: CASSYDRDQETQYF. CDR3 bases: TGTGCCAGCAGCTACGACAGGGACCAAGAGACCCAGTACTTC.

The J gene is TRBJ2-7, the V gene TRBV28, with 7 positions matching TRBD2. From germline, CDR1 is MDHEN and CDR2 SYDVKM. V shed 5 bases, J shed 0 bases, and the junction held 7 bases outside the gene matches. The CDR3 spans 15 residues. The CDR3 sequence: CASSPRGRGSYEQYV. The CDR3 DNA reads TGTGCCAGCAGTCCCCGAGGGAGGGGCTCCTACGAGCAGTACGTC.

A few counts support this clonotype. The V and J genes are TRBV12-5 and TRBJ1-1; D is unclear. This CDR3 spans 14 amino acids. Germline CDR1 LGHNT, CDR2 FRNRAP. The V end was cut by 5 bases, the J end by 4 bases, with 14 bases between. The CDR3, as DNA: TGTGCTAGTGGTGTGGGTCTTCTGGGCACTGAAGCTTTCTTT. Translation gives CASGVGLLGTEAFF.

V usage is TRBV4-1 and J usage is TRBJ2-7, with D uncertain. Germline V gene data show CDR1 as MGHRA and CDR2 as YSYEKL. V lost 3 bases, J lost 3 bases, and 9 bases lay in between. The CDR3 sequence is 13 residues long. CDR3 region: CASSHNRNYEQYF. The CDR3 region has the DNA TGCGCCAGCAGCCACAACAGAAACTACGAGCAGTACTTC.

The table lists this clonotype with a few counts. The chain links TRBV19 to TRBJ2-5; a weak D match, TRBD1 (6 bases). Trimming cost V 5 bases and J 2 bases, with 12 bases left between them. CDR1 is LNHDA and CDR2 is SQIVND in the germline V gene (reference sequence). CDR3 size: 14 residues. The chain's CDR3 is CASSSRTVQETQYF. CDR3 nucleotides: TGTGCCAGTAGTTCACGGACAGTACAAGAGACCCAGTACTTC.

This clonotype was seen only a few times. CDR3 amino acids: CASSQNALNQDYNEQFF. In DNA, the CDR3 is TGCGCCAGCAGCCAGAACGCCCTCAATCAAGATTACAATGAGCAGTTCTTC. The chain combines TRBV4-1 with TRBJ2-1; D call uncertain. V dropped 3 bases and J dropped 4 bases, with 19 bases sitting between them. CDR3 length: 17 residues. CDR1 MGHRA and CDR2 YSYEKL come from the germline V gene.

This clonotype was detected only a few times. V usage is TRBV2 and J usage is TRBJ1-6, with D unclear. Trimming shortened V by 8 bases and J by 10 bases, and 15 bases separated the two germline ends. The CDR3 length is 13 residues. Germline lookup yields CDR1 SNHLY and CDR2 FYNNEI. The CDR3 region is CASSITTSSPLHF. Written as DNA, the CDR3 is TGTGCCAGCTCTATAACCACGTCCTCACCCCTCCACTTT.

The V call is TRBV4-1, the J call TRBJ2-6; the D call may be TRBD1 or TRBD2 (5 bases each). This CDR3 contains 14 residues. Germline V gene data show CDR1 as MGHRA and CDR2 as YSYEKL. Deletions cut 3 bases from V and 2 bases from J, with 5 bases between. The DNA for the CDR3 is TGCGCCAGCAGCCAGGGGGCTGGGGCCAACGTCCTGACTTTC. This codes for CASSQGAGANVLTF.

This clonotype was seen many times. The V and J genes are TRBV7-2 and TRBJ1-4; a weak D match, TRBD1 (6 bases). Trimming cost V 3 bases and J 4 bases, with 9 bases left between them. The CDR3 has 14 residues. Germline assignment: CDR1 SGHTA and CDR2 FQGNSA. CDR3: CASSFGRGNEKLFF. The DNA of the CDR3 is TGTGCCAGCAGCTTCGGCAGGGGTAATGAAAAACTGTTTTTT.

The chain uses TRBV12-3 or TRBV12-4 and TRBJ1-5; 9 bases agree with TRBD1. The V and J ends lost 4 bases and 6 bases, in that order; junction bases with no gene match: 4. CDR3 size: 14 residues. The CDR3 region is CASSYRGLSQPQHF. The CDR3 DNA sequence: TGTGCCAGCAGTTACAGGGGGCTTAGTCAGCCCCAGCATTTT.

V is TRBV6-9 and J is TRBJ2-7; weak D call: TRBD1 (5 bases). In germline, CDR1 is MNHGY, CDR2 SVAAGI. V was pared by 6 bases and J by 2 bases, with 5 bases between. The CDR3 is 11 residues long. The CDR3 here is CASRDTYEQYV. The CDR3 nucleotides read TGTGCCAGCAGGGACACCTACGAGCAGTACGTC.

This chain joins TRBV15 and TRBJ2-3; D is ambiguous. Trimming cost V 3 bases and J 5 bases, with 9 bases left between them. Germline V gives CDR1 LNHNV, CDR2 YYDKDF (reference sequence). The CDR3 spans 13 residues. The CDR3 is CATSSQSRDTQYF. CDR3 nucleotide sequence: TGTGCCACCAGCAGCCAAAGTCGAGATACGCAGTATTTT. The full variable domain, in which reference TRBV15 and TRBJ2-3 provide the parts outside the CDR3, is DAMVIQNPRYQVTQFGKPVTLSCSQTLNHNVMYWYQQKSSQAPKLLFHYYDKDFNNEADTPDNFQSRRPNTSFCFLDIRSPGLGDTAMYLCATSSQSRDTQYFGPGTRLTVL.

This clonotype was counted between two and nine times. V and J are TRBV6-2 or TRBV6-3 and TRBJ1-2, with 8 positions matching TRBD1. V trimming: 6 bases; J trimming: 4 bases; junction bases outside the gene matches: 7. Germline CDR1 MNHEY, CDR2 SVGEGT. CDR3 size: 14 residues. CDR3 nucleotide sequence: TGTGCCAGCAGGAGCCAGGGGGCTGGCTATGGCTACACCTTC. It codes for CASRSQGAGYGYTF.

This clonotype occurred a few times. The chain carries TRBV28 and TRBJ2-3; 11 positions agree with TRBD2. Germline CDR1 MDHEN, CDR2 SYDVKM. Unmatched junction bases numbered 3, after V lost 2 bases and J lost 2 bases. The CDR3 runs to 16 residues. The CDR3 coding sequence is TGTGCCAGCAGTTTACCTAGCGGGGGGTCCACAGATACGCAGTATTTT. Translation gives CASSLPSGGSTDTQYF.

The chain uses TRBV18 and TRBJ1-2; tentatively, D is TRBD1 (5 bases). V was clipped by 2 bases and J by 3 bases, with 10 bases between them. Germline CDR1 reads KGHSH; CDR2 reads LQKENI. The CDR3 extends over 14 amino acids. This CDR3 reads CASSPAGTDYGYTF. CDR3 DNA sequence: TGTGCCAGCTCACCAGCAGGGACCGACTATGGCTACACCTTC. The whole variable domain, filled in from reference TRBV18 and TRBJ1-2, reads NAGVMQNPRHLVRRRGQEARLRCSPMKGHSHVYWYRQLPEEGLKFMVYLQKENIIDESGMPKERFSAEFPKEGPSILRIQQVVRGDSAAYFCASSPAGTDYGYTFGSGTRLTVV.

Only a few counts were recorded for this clonotype. This rearrangement joins TRBV12-3 or TRBV12-4 to TRBJ1-3; the match to TRBD1 covers 10 bases. V shed 6 bases, J shed 0 bases, and the junction held 17 bases outside the gene matches. The CDR3 is 20 residues long. The CDR3 protein is CASSLYGTGAFGGSGNTIYF. CDR3 DNA sequence: TGTGCCAGCAGCCTTTACGGGACAGGGGCCTTTGGGGGCTCTGGAAACACCATATATTTT.

There are many counts of this clonotype. The chain employs TRBV6-5 and TRBJ2-1, with D possibly matching TRBD1 (6 bases). There are 14 residues in the CDR3. Trimming pared 7 bases from V and 3 bases from J, leaving 13 bases between. Germline V gene sequence: CDR1 MNHEY, CDR2 SVGAGI. The CDR3 sequence: CASTSRDIYNEQFF. CDR3 nucleotide sequence: TGTGCCAGCACCTCCCGGGACATCTACAATGAGCAGTTCTTC.

The chain uses TRBV5-1 and TRBJ2-2, with 8 nucleotides matching TRBD1. Germline V gene sequence: CDR1 SGHRS, CDR2 YFSETQ. The CDR3 has 14 amino acids. V was clipped by 4 bases and J by 5 bases; unmatched bases: 4. The CDR3 spells CASSQGAQTGELFF. The CDR3 region has the DNA TGCGCCAGCAGCCAGGGGGCGCAAACCGGGGAGCTGTTTTTT.

There are many counts of this clonotype. V and J are TRBV7-3 and TRBJ2-1; 8 nucleotides line up with TRBD2. The V gene end was trimmed by 5 bases and the J gene end by 5 bases; junction bases not matched to a gene: 5. This CDR3 is 14 amino acids long. Germline assignment: CDR1 SGHTA and CDR2 FQGTGA. Here the CDR3 reads CASSPPGGDNEQFF. In DNA, the CDR3 is TGTGCCAGCAGCCCACCCGGGGGGGACAATGAGCAGTTCTTC. The variable domain in full, with the rest retrieved from reference TRBV7-3 and TRBJ2-1, is GAGVSQTPSNKVTEKGKYVELRCDPISGHTALYWYRQSLGQGPEFLIYFQGTGAADDSGLPNDRFFAVRPEGSVSTLKIQRTERGDSAVYLCASSPPGGDNEQFFGPGTRLTVL.

In this sample, this clonotype turned up a few times. The rearrangement uses TRBV20-1 and TRBJ2-7; 7 bases fit TRBD2. Trimming removed 3 bases from V and 7 bases from J; junction bases left unmatched: 3. Germline assignment: CDR1 DFQATT and CDR2 SNEGSKA (reference sequence). The CDR3 has 11 amino acids. CDR3 sequence: CSASLRGEQYF. The CDR3 DNA sequence: TGCAGTGCTAGCTTGCGGGGGGAGCAGTACTTC.

This clonotype has a handful of counts. The chain couples TRBV4-2 to TRBJ2-7, with 10 bases lining up with TRBD1. Trimming removed 1 base from V and 5 bases from J; junction bases left unmatched: 14. Germline CDR1 reads LGHNA; CDR2 reads YNFKEQ. This CDR3 region has 18 residues. In DNA, the CDR3 is TGTGCCAGCAGCCAAGCCGATCCTGGGACAGGGGACCGACACGAGCAGTACTTC. It yields the protein CASSQADPGTGDRHEQYF.